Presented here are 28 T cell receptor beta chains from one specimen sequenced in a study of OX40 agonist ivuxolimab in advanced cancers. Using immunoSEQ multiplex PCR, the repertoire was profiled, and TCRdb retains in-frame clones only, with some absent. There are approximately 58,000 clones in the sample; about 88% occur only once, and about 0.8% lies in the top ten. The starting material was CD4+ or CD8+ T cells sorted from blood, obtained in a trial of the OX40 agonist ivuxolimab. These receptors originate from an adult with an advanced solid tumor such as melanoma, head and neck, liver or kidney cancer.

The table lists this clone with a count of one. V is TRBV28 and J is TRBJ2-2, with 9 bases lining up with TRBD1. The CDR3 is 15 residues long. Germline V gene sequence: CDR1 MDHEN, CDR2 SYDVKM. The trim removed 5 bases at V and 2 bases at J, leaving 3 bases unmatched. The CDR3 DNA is TGTGCCAGCAGTCGACAGGGGGGAAACACCGGGGAGCTGTTTTTT. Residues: CASSRQGGNTGELFF.

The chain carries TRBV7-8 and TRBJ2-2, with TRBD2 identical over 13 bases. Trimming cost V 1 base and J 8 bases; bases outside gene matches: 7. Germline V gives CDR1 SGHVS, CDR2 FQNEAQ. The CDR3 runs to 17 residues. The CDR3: CASSLDPGLAGEGELFF. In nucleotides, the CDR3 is TGTGCCAGCAGCTTAGACCCAGGACTAGCGGGAGAAGGGGAGCTGTTTTTT.

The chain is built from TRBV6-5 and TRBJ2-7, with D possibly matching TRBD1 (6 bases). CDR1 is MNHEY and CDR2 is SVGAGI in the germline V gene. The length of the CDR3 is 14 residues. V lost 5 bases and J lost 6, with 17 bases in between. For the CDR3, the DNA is TGTGCCAGCAGTGCACGGACAGTTAGTGGCGAGCAGTACTTC. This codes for CASSARTVSGEQYF.

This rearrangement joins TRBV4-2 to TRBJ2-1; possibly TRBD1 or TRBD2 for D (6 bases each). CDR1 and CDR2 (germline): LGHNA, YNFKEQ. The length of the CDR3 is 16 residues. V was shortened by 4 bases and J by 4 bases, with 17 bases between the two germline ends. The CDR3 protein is CASSLRGLGVYNEQFF. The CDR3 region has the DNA TGTGCCAGCAGCCTCAGGGGACTGGGGGTTTACAATGAGCAGTTCTTC.

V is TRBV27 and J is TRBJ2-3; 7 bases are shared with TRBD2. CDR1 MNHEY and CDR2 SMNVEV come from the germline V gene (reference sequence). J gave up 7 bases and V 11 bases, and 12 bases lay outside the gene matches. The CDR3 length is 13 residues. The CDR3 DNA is TGTGCCGCCCGTCGGGGGAGCGGGAATACGCAGTATTTT. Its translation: CAARRGSGNTQYF.

CDR3 sequence (DNA): TGTGCCAGCAGCCAAGGAAATAGCGGGAGCCAAGAGACCCAGTACTTC. Protein product: CASSQGNSGSQETQYF. This sequence joins TRBV14 and TRBJ2-5; 9 nucleotides align to TRBD2. Looked up from germline, CDR1 is SGHDN and CDR2 is FVKESK. The CDR3 is 16 residues long. The V segment lost 1 base and the J segment 1 base; nucleotides outside the gene matches: 4.

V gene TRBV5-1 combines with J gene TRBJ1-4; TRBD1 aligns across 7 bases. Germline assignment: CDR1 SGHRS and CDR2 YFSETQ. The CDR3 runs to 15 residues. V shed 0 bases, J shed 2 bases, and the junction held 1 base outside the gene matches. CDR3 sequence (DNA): TGCGCCAGCAGCTTGGAACAGGGGACTAATGAAAAACTGTTTTTT. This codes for CASSLEQGTNEKLFF.

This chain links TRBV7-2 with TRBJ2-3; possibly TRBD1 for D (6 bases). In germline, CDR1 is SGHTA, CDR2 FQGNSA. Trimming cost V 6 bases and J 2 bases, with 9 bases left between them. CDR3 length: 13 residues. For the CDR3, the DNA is TGTGCCAGCAGAACAGGGTACACAGATACGCAGTATTTT. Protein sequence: CASRTGYTDTQYF.

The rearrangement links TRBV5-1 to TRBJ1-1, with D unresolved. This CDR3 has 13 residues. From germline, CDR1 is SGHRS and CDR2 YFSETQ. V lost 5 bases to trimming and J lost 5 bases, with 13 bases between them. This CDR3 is CASSFSGVTEAFF. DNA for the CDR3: TGCGCCAGCAGTTTTTCGGGCGTGACTGAAGCTTTCTTT.

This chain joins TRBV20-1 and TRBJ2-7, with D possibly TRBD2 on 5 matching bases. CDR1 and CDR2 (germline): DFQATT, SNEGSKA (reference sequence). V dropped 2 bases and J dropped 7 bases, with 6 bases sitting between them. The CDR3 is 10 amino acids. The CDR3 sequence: CSARSGEQYF. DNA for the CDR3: TGCAGTGCTAGATCGGGAGAGCAGTACTTC.

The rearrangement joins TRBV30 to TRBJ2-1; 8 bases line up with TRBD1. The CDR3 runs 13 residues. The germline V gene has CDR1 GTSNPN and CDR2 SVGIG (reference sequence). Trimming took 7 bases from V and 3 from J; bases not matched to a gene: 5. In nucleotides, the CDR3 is TGTGCCTTTGGAGGACAGGGCTACAATGAGCAGTTCTTC. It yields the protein CAFGGQGYNEQFF.

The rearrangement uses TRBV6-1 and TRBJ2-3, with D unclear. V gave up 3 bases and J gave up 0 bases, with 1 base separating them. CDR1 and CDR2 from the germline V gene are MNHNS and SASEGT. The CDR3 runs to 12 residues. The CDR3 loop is CASSDSTDTQYF. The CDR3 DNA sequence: TGTGCCAGCAGTGATAGCACAGATACGCAGTATTTT.

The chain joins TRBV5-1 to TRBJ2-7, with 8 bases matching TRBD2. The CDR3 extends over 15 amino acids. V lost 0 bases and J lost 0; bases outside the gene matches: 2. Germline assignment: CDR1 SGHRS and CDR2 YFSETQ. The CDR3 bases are TGCGCCAGCAGCTTGGTAGCGGGGAGCTCCTACGAGCAGTACTTC. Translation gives CASSLVAGSSYEQYF.

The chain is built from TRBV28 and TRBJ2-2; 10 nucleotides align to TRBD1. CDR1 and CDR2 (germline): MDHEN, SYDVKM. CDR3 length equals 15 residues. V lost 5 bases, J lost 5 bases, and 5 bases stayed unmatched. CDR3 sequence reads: CASSPGQGGTGELFF. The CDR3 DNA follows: TGTGCCAGCAGTCCCGGACAGGGGGGGACCGGGGAGCTGTTTTTT.

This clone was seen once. CDR3 in amino acids: CSVAGLSYNEQFF. DNA for the CDR3: TGCAGCGTTGCAGGCCTATCCTACAATGAGCAGTTCTTC. The rearrangement joins TRBV29-1 to TRBJ2-1; D gene unclear. The germline V gene has CDR1 SQVTM and CDR2 ANQGSEA. Trimming stripped 4 bases from V and 1 base from J, with 8 bases between. This CDR3 is built from 13 residues.

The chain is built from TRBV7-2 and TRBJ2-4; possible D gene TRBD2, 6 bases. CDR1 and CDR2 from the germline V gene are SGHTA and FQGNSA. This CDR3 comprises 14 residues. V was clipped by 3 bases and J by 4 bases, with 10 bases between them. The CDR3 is CASSLGLAKNIQYF. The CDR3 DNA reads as TGTGCCAGCAGCTTGGGGCTAGCGAAAAACATTCAGTACTTC.

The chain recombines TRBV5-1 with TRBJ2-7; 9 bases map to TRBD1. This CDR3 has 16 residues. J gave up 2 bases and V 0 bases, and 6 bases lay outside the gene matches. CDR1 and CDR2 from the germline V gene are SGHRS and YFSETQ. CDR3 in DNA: TGCGCCAGCAGCTTGGGCCCGGGACAGGGAACCTACGAGCAGTACTTC. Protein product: CASSLGPGQGTYEQYF.

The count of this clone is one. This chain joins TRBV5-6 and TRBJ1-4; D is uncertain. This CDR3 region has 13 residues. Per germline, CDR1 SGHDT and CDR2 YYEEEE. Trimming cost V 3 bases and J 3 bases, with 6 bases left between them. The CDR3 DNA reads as TGTGCCAGCAGCTATTTAGCTAATGAAAAACTGTTTTTT. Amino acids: CASSYLANEKLFF. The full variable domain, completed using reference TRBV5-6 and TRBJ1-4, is DAGVTQSPTHLIKTRGQQVTLRCSPKSGHDTVSWYQQALGQGPQFIFQYYEEEERQRGNFPDRFSGHQFPNYSSELNVNALLLGDSALYLCASSYLANEKLFFGSGTQLSVL.

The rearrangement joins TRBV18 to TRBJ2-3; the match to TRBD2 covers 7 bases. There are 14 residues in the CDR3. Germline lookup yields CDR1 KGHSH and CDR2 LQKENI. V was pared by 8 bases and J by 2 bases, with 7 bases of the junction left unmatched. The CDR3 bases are TGTGCCAGCGACCTAGCGGCTAACACAGATACGCAGTATTTT. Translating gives CASDLAANTDTQYF.

This CDR3 is CASSLEGAYEQFF. The CDR3 nucleotides read TGCGCCAGCAGCTTGGAGGGGGCCTATGAGCAGTTCTTC. The chain joins TRBV5-1 to TRBJ2-1; 7 bases map to TRBD1. V trimming: 0 bases; J trimming: 8 bases; junction bases outside the gene matches: 2. In germline, CDR1 is SGHRS, CDR2 YFSETQ. The CDR3 length is 13 residues. The complete variable domain, with remaining parts taken from reference TRBV5-1 and TRBJ2-1, reads KAGVTQTPRYLIKTRGQQVTLSCSPISGHRSVSWYQQTPGQGLQFLFEYFSETQRNKGNFPGRFSGRQFSNSRSEMNVSTLELGDSALYLCASSLEGAYEQFFGPGTRLTVL.

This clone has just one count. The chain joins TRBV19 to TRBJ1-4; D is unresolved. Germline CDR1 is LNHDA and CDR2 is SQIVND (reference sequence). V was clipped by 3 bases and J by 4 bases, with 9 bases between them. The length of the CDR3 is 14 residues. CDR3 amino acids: CASSIRESNEKLFF. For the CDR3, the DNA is TGTGCCAGTAGTATTCGGGAAAGTAATGAAAAACTGTTTTTT.

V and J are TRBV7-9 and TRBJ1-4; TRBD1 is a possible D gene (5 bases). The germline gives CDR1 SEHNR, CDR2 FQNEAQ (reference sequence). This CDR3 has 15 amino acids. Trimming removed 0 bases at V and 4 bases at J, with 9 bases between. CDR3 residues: CASSLAGDRNEKLFF. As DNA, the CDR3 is TGTGCCAGCAGCTTAGCGGGGGACCGTAATGAAAAACTGTTTTTT.

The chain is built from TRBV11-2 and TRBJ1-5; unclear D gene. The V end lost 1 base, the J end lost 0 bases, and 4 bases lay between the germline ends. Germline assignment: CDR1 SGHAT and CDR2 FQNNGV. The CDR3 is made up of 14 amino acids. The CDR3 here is CASSLGDSNQPQHF. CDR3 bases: TGTGCCAGCAGCTTAGGTGATAGCAATCAGCCCCAGCATTTT. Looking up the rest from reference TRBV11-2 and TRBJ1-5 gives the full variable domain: EAGVAQSPRYKIIEKRQSVAFWCNPISGHATLYWYQQILGQGPKLLIQFQNNGVVDDSQLPKDRFSAERLKGVDSTLKIQPAKLEDSAVYLCASSLGDSNQPQHFGDGTRLSIL.

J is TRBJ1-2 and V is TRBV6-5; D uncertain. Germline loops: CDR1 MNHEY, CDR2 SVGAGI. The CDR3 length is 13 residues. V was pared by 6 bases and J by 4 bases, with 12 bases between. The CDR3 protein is CASSQRGIYGYTF. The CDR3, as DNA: TGTGCCAGCAGCCAGAGAGGGATCTATGGCTACACCTTC.

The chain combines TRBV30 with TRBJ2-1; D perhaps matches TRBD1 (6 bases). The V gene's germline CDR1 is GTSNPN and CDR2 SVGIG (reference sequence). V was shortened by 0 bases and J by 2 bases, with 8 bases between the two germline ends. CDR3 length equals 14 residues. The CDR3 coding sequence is TGTGCCTGGAGTGTAAGGGGGACCTACAATGAGCAGTTCTTC. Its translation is CAWSVRGTYNEQFF. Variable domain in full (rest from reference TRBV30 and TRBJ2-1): SQTIHQWPATLVQPVGSPLSLECTVEGTSNPNLYWYRQAAGRGLQLLFYSVGIGQISSEVPQNLSASRPQDRQFILSSKKLLLSDSGFYLCAWSVRGTYNEQFFGPGTRLTVL.

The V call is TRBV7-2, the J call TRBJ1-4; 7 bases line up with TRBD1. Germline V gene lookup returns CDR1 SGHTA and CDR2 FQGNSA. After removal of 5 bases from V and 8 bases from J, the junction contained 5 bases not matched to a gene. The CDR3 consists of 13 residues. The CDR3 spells CASSTQGREKLFF. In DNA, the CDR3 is TGTGCCAGCAGCACACAGGGGCGGGAAAAACTGTTTTTT.

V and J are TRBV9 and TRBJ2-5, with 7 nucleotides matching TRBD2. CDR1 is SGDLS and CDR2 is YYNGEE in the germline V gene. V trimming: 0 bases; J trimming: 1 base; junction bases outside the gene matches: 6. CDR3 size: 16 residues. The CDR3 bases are TGTGCCAGCAGCGTAGGGGCCAGCGGGGCCCAAGAGACCCAGTACTTC. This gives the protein CASSVGASGAQETQYF.

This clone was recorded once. The CDR3 nucleotides read TGTGCCAGTAGTATATTCAGGGGGACTAGCGGGAGCGGTGAGCAGTTCTTC. Its translation is CASSIFRGTSGSGEQFF. The gene calls are TRBV19 and TRBJ2-1; 14 bases are shared with TRBD2. CDR1 and CDR2 (germline): LNHDA, SQIVND (reference sequence). This CDR3 has 17 amino acids. V was clipped by 2 bases and J by 9 bases; unmatched bases: 9.